This TCR beta chain was captured by sequencing in a study of blood T cell repertoires in COVID-19. This table comes from immunoSEQ multiplex PCR, and its TCRdb copy is limited to in-frame clones, with some not included. The sample comprises about 120,000 clones, approximately 85% of which are singletons, and around an eighth rests with the top ten. Germline CDR1 reads SGHDT; CDR2 reads YYEEEE. The CDR3 has 13 residues. The trim removed 5 bases at V and 4 bases at J, leaving 4 bases unmatched. The TCR originated in a human donor in a cohort sampled during active COVID-19. The sequenced sample was peripheral blood. The rearrangement links TRBV5-6 to TRBJ1-2; 8 nucleotides agree with TRBD1. The CDR3, as DNA: TGTGCCAGCAGGTGGGGGACAGGCTATGGCTACACCTTC. Its protein is CASRWGTGYGYTF.